This TCR beta chain was sequenced for a study of T cells after posttransplantation cyclophosphamide. Clones were read by immunoSEQ multiplex PCR, and TCRdb kept only the in-frame ones, dropping some. Here the sample spans some 10,000 clones, roughly 80% being singletons. Germline values: CDR1 SEHNR, CDR2 FQNEAQ (reference sequence). The CDR3 length is 14 residues. Trimming pared 6 bases from V and 2 bases from J, leaving 11 bases between. A marrow graft followed busulfan-fludarabine conditioning, with cyclophosphamide on days +3 and +4. Sequences were derived from PBMCs, sampled after allogeneic stem cell transplant with posttransplant cyclophosphamide. The TCR was taken from a female patient in her fifties who received an allogeneic stem cell transplant from a related donor, was CMV-positive, and had no GVHD. Some T cells may be the graft donor's. This rearrangement joins TRBV7-9 to TRBJ2-1, with a weak D call TRBD2 (7 bases). The CDR3 DNA reads as TGTGCCAGCAGGAGGGGGGGGACCTACAATGAGCAGTTCTTC. This translates into CASRRGGTYNEQFF.